These 25 T cell receptor beta chains share one sample of origin, sequenced in a study of cytomegalovirus exposure and HLA in healthy donors. Vbeta (60) and Jbeta (13) primers were used in the PCR. Clones were sequenced by immunoSEQ multiplex PCR, and TCRdb holds only the in-frame ones, with some missing. The sample includes under 300,000 clones, nearly 95% of them seen just once. The sample was PBMCs. The receptors derive from a girl aged 2 to 10 in good health and CMV-seronegative.

The rearrangement uses TRBV11-2 and TRBJ2-7; unclear D gene. V lost 7 bases to trimming and J lost 6 bases, with 22 bases between them. The length of the CDR3 is 15 residues. Germline V CDR1 and CDR2: SGHAT, FQNNGV. The CDR3 sequence is CASTDGTQTRGEQYF. The CDR3 region has the DNA TGTGCCAGCACCGACGGTACCCAGACCAGAGGCGAGCAGTACTTC.

CDR3 in amino acids: CASSLDPHGEQFF. CDR3 DNA sequence: TGTGCCAGCAGCTTAGATCCCCACGGTGAGCAGTTCTTC. This chain links TRBV13 with TRBJ2-1, with D uncertain. CDR3 size: 13 residues. The germline V gene encodes CDR1 PRHDT and CDR2 FYEKMQ (reference sequence). V was trimmed by 1 base and J by 9 bases, leaving 10 bases between them. The entire variable domain, with the rest obtained from reference TRBV13 and TRBJ2-1, is as follows: AAGVIQSPRHLIKEKRETATLKCYPIPRHDTVYWYQQGPGQDPQFLISFYEKMQSDKGSIPDRFSAQQFSDYHSELNMSSLELGDSALYFCASSLDPHGEQFFGPGTRLTVL.

The count of this clone is one. The rearrangement uses TRBV2 and TRBJ2-7, with TRBD2 matching over 7 bases. Germline V lookup: CDR1 SNHLY, CDR2 FYNNEI. V shed 10 bases and J 0 bases; nucleotides not matched to a gene: 9. This CDR3 region has 14 residues. The CDR3 reads CAIPVGGSSYEQYF. The DNA for the CDR3 is TGTGCCATCCCAGTGGGGGGGAGCTCCTACGAGCAGTACTTC.

This clone has only one observation. This rearrangement joins TRBV30 to TRBJ2-5; D is perhaps TRBD2 (5 bases). Germline CDR1 is GTSNPN and CDR2 is SVGIG (reference sequence). V was shortened by 1 base and J by 2 bases, with 8 bases between the two germline ends. There are 13 residues in the CDR3. For the CDR3, the DNA is TGTGCCTGGAGTGGGAGCGGTCAAGAGACCCAGTACTTC. It translates to CAWSGSGQETQYF.

This chain connects TRBV13 to TRBJ2-3; 14 bases map to TRBD2. CDR1 and CDR2 from the germline V gene are PRHDT and FYEKMQ (reference sequence). CDR3 length equals 21 residues. V trimming: 2 bases; J trimming: 0 bases; junction bases outside the gene matches: 13. The chain's CDR3 is CASSLLPPGLAGVTSTDTQYF. CDR3 nucleotides: TGTGCCAGCAGCTTACTTCCTCCGGGACTAGCGGGGGTTACCAGCACAGATACGCAGTATTTT.

On this clone: The conserved final phenylalanine or tryptophan is absent from the CDR3, which likely points to a read error. The chain has TRBV5-1 and TRBJ1-6; D gene ambiguous. Per germline, CDR1 SGHRS and CDR2 YFSETQ. This CDR3 contains 18 residues. Trimming cost V 0 bases and J 10 bases, with 23 bases left between them. The CDR3 DNA is TGCGCCAGCAGCTTGGGAGTAAGCGTTCCGTCTTTTGGGTCACCCCTCCACCTT. This encodes CASSLGVSVPSFGSPLHL.

This clone was counted only a few times. The chain has TRBV6-1 and TRBJ1-1; TRBD1 aligns across 7 bases. After removal of 0 bases from V and 6 bases from J, the junction contained 7 bases not matched to a gene. The germline V gene has CDR1 MNHNS and CDR2 SASEGT. This CDR3 is built from 15 residues. The CDR3 is CASSEASTGLSEAFF. In DNA form, the CDR3 reads TGTGCCAGCAGTGAAGCCTCGACAGGGCTATCTGAAGCTTTCTTT.

The genes are TRBV9 and TRBJ1-3; unclear D gene. The CDR3 covers 15 residues. V lost 5 bases and J 0 bases, leaving 12 bases between the germline ends. Germline V gene sequence: CDR1 SGDLS, CDR2 YYNGEE. This CDR3 reads CASSGRLSSGNTIYF. The CDR3 nucleotides read TGTGCCAGCAGTGGCAGGCTCAGCTCTGGAAACACCATATATTTT.

This clone has a single count. The genes are TRBV9 and TRBJ2-3, with 7 nucleotides matching TRBD2. CDR3 size: 15 residues. V lost 2 bases to trimming and J lost 1 base; unmatched junction nucleotides: 4. The germline gives CDR1 SGDLS, CDR2 YYNGEE. CDR3 amino acids: CASSVPSGRTDTQYF. DNA of the CDR3: TGTGCCAGCAGCGTGCCTAGCGGACGCACAGATACGCAGTATTTT.

V gene TRBV11-2 combines with J gene TRBJ2-5; tentative D call: TRBD2 (5 bases). V gave up 5 bases and J gave up 3 bases, with 10 bases separating them. This CDR3 region has 13 residues. The V gene's germline CDR1 is SGHAT and CDR2 FQNNGV. The DNA for the CDR3 is TGTGCCAGCAGCCGGGGAAATAAAGAGACCCAGTACTTC. Translating gives CASSRGNKETQYF.

The chain couples TRBV7-3 to TRBJ1-4, with D unresolved. The CDR3 totals 15 residues. CDR1 SGHTA and CDR2 FQGTGA come from the germline V gene. The V end was cut by 0 bases, the J end by 5 bases, with 10 bases between. Here the CDR3 DNA reads TGTGCCAGCAGCTTAACGTCTGCACAGAATGAAAAACTGTTTTTT. This translates into CASSLTSAQNEKLFF.

V gene TRBV19 combines with J gene TRBJ1-5; 7 bases map to TRBD1. The CDR3 spans 13 residues. Germline V gene sequence: CDR1 LNHDA, CDR2 SQIVND (reference sequence). The V gene end was trimmed by 7 bases and the J gene end by 3 bases; junction bases not matched to a gene: 3. The CDR3 DNA reads TGTGCCAGTAACAGGGGCAACAATCAGCCCCAGCATTTT. Translated, it gives CASNRGNNQPQHF. Complete variable domain (other parts from reference TRBV19 and TRBJ1-5): DGGITQSPKYLFRKEGQNVTLSCEQNLNHDAMYWYRQDPGQGLRLIYYSQIVNDFQKGDIAEGYSVSREKKESFPLTVTSAQKNPTAFYLCASNRGNNQPQHFGDGTRLSIL.

V and J are TRBV6-1 and TRBJ1-5; D is ambiguous. The CDR3 runs 14 residues. V lost 3 bases to trimming and J lost 2 bases, with 8 bases between them. Germline assignment: CDR1 MNHNS and CDR2 SASEGT. The CDR3 spells CASSDSGRNQPQHF. CDR3 bases: TGTGCCAGCAGTGATTCAGGCCGCAATCAGCCCCAGCATTTT.

V usage is TRBV5-3 and J usage is TRBJ2-2; TRBD1 is a possible D gene (7 bases). TRBV5-3 is known as an ORF, though its function is uncertain. The germline V and J ends were trimmed by 2 bases and 5 bases, with 16 bases remaining between them. This CDR3 region has 16 residues. CDR3 DNA sequence: TGTGCCAGAAGCTTTCAGGGGGGCGATGGAACCGGGGAGCTGTTTTTT. This gives the protein CARSFQGGDGTGELFF.

As concerns this clone: Other nucleotide sequences from this sample produce the same CDR3. The V gene is TRBV9, the J gene TRBJ2-1; 14 bases are a match to TRBD2. This CDR3 is built from 14 residues. The junction had 0 bases not matched to a gene; V was cut back by 3 bases and J by 7 bases. CDR1 is SGDLS and CDR2 is YYNGEE in the germline V gene. In DNA, the CDR3 is TGTGCCAGCAGCGGACTAGCGGGAGGGAATGAGCAGTTCTTC. This translates into CASSGLAGGNEQFF.

The V call is TRBV6-5, the J call TRBJ2-1; 8 nucleotides align to TRBD1. Germline-derived CDR1 and CDR2 are MNHEY and SVGAGI. With 2 bases clipped from V and 4 bases from J, the junction kept 7 bases outside the gene matches. This CDR3 is built from 16 residues. The CDR3 coding sequence is TGTGCCAGCAGTTACACCGGGACAGGACCTTACAATGAGCAGTTCTTC. It specifies CASSYTGTGPYNEQFF.

The chain recombines TRBV5-1 with TRBJ2-3; 10 bases match TRBD2. Germline V gene lookup returns CDR1 SGHRS and CDR2 YFSETQ. The CDR3 is 16 amino acids. V lost 2 bases, J lost 4 bases, and 7 bases stayed unmatched. The CDR3 sequence: CASSFTSGITADTQYF. CDR3 nucleotide sequence: TGCGCCAGCAGCTTTACTAGCGGGATAACGGCAGATACGCAGTATTTT.

The rearrangement joins TRBV11-2 to TRBJ1-4; a weak D match, TRBD1 (5 bases). The CDR3 contains 14 residues. From germline, CDR1 is SGHAT and CDR2 FQNNGV. The V end was cut by 5 bases, the J end by 6 bases, with 13 bases between. The CDR3 bases are TGTGCCAGCAGCCTCAGGGCTATAGATGAAAAACTGTTTTTT. Amino acids: CASSLRAIDEKLFF. Full variable domain (outside the CDR3, taken from reference TRBV11-2 and TRBJ1-4): EAGVAQSPRYKIIEKRQSVAFWCNPISGHATLYWYQQILGQGPKLLIQFQNNGVVDDSQLPKDRFSAERLKGVDSTLKIQPAKLEDSAVYLCASSLRAIDEKLFFGSGTQLSVL.

This chain joins TRBV30 and TRBJ2-1; no clear D. Trimming removed 1 base from V and 0 bases from J, with 7 bases in between. The CDR3 has 14 residues. CDR1 is GTSNPN, CDR2 SVGIG, per germline (reference sequence). CDR3 sequence: CAWSGVLSYNEQFF. CDR3 DNA: TGTGCCTGGAGTGGTGTACTCTCCTACAATGAGCAGTTCTTC.

This clone was detected a few times. The CDR3 bases are TGTGCCAGCAGTTTACACTCTGGAAACACCATATATTTT. It codes for CASSLHSGNTIYF. The chain links TRBV27 to TRBJ1-3, with D unresolved. Looked up from germline, CDR1 is MNHEY and CDR2 is SMNVEV (reference sequence). The CDR3 has 13 residues. V lost 2 bases to trimming and J lost 0 bases, with 2 bases between them.

The chain joins TRBV19 to TRBJ2-7, with D possibly being TRBD2 (6 bases). This CDR3 region has 13 residues. The ends were cut back, 4 bases at V and 2 bases at J, with 9 bases in the middle. Germline V gene sequence: CDR1 LNHDA, CDR2 SQIVND (reference sequence). The CDR3 region is CASSNGGTYEQYF. CDR3 sequence (DNA): TGTGCCAGTAGTAACGGAGGGACCTACGAGCAGTACTTC.

The CDR3 nucleotides read TGTGCCAGCAGTGATATGAGGAGTTGGACTGAAGCTTTCTTT. It is translated as CASSDMRSWTEAFF. The chain is built from TRBV6-1 and TRBJ1-1; D is ambiguous. Trimming left V 3 bases short and J 5 bases short, with 13 bases between. The CDR3 has 14 residues. Germline V gene lookup returns CDR1 MNHNS and CDR2 SASEGT.

The chain recombines TRBV18 with TRBJ2-6; tentatively, D is TRBD1 (6 bases). The V end was cut by 3 bases, the J end by 2 bases, with 11 bases between. This CDR3 comprises 16 residues. Germline loops: CDR1 KGHSH, CDR2 LQKENI. The CDR3 nucleotides are TGTGCCAGCTCACCCCAACAGGGAACTGGGGCCAACGTCCTGACTTTC. The encoded protein is CASSPQQGTGANVLTF.

The chain has TRBV5-4 and TRBJ2-7, with unresolved D. Trimming removed 7 bases at V and 6 bases at J, with 11 bases between. The CDR3 runs to 11 residues. From germline, CDR1 is SGHNT and CDR2 YYREEE (reference sequence). CDR3 protein: CASGSIAEQYF. The CDR3 DNA reads TGTGCCAGCGGATCTATAGCCGAGCAGTACTTC.

The chain combines TRBV9 with TRBJ1-2; no firm D call. The CDR3 contains 13 residues. The V and J ends lost 0 bases and 2 bases respectively, with 5 bases between them. Germline V CDR1 and CDR2: SGDLS, YYNGEE. CDR3 amino acids: CASSVDMNYGYTF. The CDR3 DNA reads TGTGCCAGCAGCGTAGACATGAACTATGGCTACACCTTC.